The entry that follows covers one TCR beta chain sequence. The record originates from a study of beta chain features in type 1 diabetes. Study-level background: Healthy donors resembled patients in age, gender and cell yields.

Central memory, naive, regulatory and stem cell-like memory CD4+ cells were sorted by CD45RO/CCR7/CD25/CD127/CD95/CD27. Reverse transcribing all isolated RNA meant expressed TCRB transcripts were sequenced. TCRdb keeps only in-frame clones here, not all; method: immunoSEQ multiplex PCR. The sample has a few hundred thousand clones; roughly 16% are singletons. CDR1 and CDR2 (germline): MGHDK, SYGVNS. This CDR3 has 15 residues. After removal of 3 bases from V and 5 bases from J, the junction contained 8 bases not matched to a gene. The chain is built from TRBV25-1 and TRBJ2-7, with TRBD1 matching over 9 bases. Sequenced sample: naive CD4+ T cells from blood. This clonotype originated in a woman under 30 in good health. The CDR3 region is CASSEAGTGSHEQYF. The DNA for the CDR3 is TGTGCCAGCAGTGAGGCCGGGACAGGGTCCCACGAGCAGTACTTC.